The 16 T cell receptor beta chains presented below share a single source sample, sequenced in a study of blood T cell repertoires in COVID-19. The assay was immunoSEQ multiplex PCR, and TCRdb's table has in-frame clones only and misses some. The sample comprises tens of thousands of clones, roughly 89% of which are singletons, and over 15% rests with the top ten. The sequencing input was peripheral blood. The receptor source for this set is a man between 60 and 70 years old with active COVID-19.

V and J are TRBV18 and TRBJ2-7, with 9 positions matching TRBD2. Germline V gives CDR1 KGHSH, CDR2 LQKENI. V lost 4 bases to trimming and J lost 4 bases; unmatched junction nucleotides: 2. The CDR3 is 13 residues long. The CDR3 coding sequence is TGTGCCAGCTCACAGGCGGGGGGGTACGAGCAGTACTTC. Protein sequence: CASSQAGGYEQYF.

This chain joins TRBV19 and TRBJ1-1, with TRBD1 matching 7 bases. This CDR3 spans 15 amino acids. Germline assignment: CDR1 LNHDA and CDR2 SQIVND (reference sequence). The trim removed 1 base at V and 0 bases at J, leaving 2 bases unmatched. This CDR3 reads CASSIGGQLNTEAFF. CDR3 DNA sequence: TGTGCCAGTAGTATAGGGGGACAGCTGAACACTGAAGCTTTCTTT. Complete variable domain (other parts from reference TRBV19 and TRBJ1-1): DGGITQSPKYLFRKEGQNVTLSCEQNLNHDAMYWYRQDPGQGLRLIYYSQIVNDFQKGDIAEGYSVSREKKESFPLTVTSAQKNPTAFYLCASSIGGQLNTEAFFGQGTRLTVV.

The chain is built from TRBV7-8 and TRBJ2-5, with D uncertain. The CDR3 spans 13 residues. CDR1 SGHVS and CDR2 FQNEAQ come from the germline V gene. V lost 2 bases to trimming and J lost 2 bases, with 6 bases between them. The CDR3 here is CASSLSRQETQYF. The CDR3 coding sequence is TGTGCCAGCAGCTTAAGTCGGCAAGAGACCCAGTACTTC.

This chain links TRBV5-1 with TRBJ2-2, with 9 bases matching TRBD1. V dropped 1 base and J dropped 6; count of bases not matched to a gene: 7. Looked up from germline, CDR1 is SGHRS and CDR2 is YFSETQ. This CDR3 contains 16 residues. CDR3 sequence reads: CASSLLRTGDPGELFF. The CDR3 nucleotides are TGCGCCAGCAGCTTGCTTCGGACAGGGGATCCCGGGGAGCTGTTTTTT.

This rearrangement joins TRBV28 to TRBJ2-3; TRBD2 aligns across 11 bases. Trimming at V came to 4 bases and at J to 0 bases, leaving 6 bases not matched to a gene. This CDR3 is 17 amino acids long. CDR1 is MDHEN, CDR2 SYDVKM, per germline. CDR3 nucleotide sequence: TGTGCCAGCAGTTCCCCGGGACTAGCGGTTAGCACAGATACGCAGTATTTT. Translating gives CASSSPGLAVSTDTQYF. The whole variable domain, remainder taken from reference TRBV28 and TRBJ2-3, is DVKVTQSSRYLVKRTGEKVFLECVQDMDHENMFWYRQDPGLGLRLIYFSYDVKMKEKGDIPEGYSVSREKKERFSLILESASTNQTSMYLCASSSPGLAVSTDTQYFGPGTRLTVL.

As regards this clone: The same CDR3 also results from other DNA sequences found in this sample. The chain couples TRBV19 to TRBJ2-1; 7 nucleotides align to TRBD2. Germline V gives CDR1 LNHDA, CDR2 SQIVND (reference sequence). The J segment lost 10 bases and the V segment lost 1 base, leaving 7 bases of the junction unmatched. The CDR3 consists of 14 residues. This chain's CDR3 is CASSIGEGQGEQFF. CDR3 coding DNA: TGTGCCAGTAGTATAGGGGAGGGGCAAGGAGAGCAGTTCTTC. The complete variable domain, with remaining parts taken from reference TRBV19 and TRBJ2-1, reads DGGITQSPKYLFRKEGQNVTLSCEQNLNHDAMYWYRQDPGQGLRLIYYSQIVNDFQKGDIAEGYSVSREKKESFPLTVTSAQKNPTAFYLCASSIGEGQGEQFFGPGTRLTVL.

The chain has TRBV19 and TRBJ1-4; D gene uncertain. Trimming left V 3 bases short and J 0 bases short, with 8 bases between. Germline V gene data show CDR1 as LNHDA and CDR2 as SQIVND (reference sequence). The CDR3 is made up of 15 amino acids. This CDR3 reads CASSISVTTNEKLFF. The CDR3 DNA is TGTGCCAGTAGTATTTCGGTCACAACTAATGAAAAACTGTTTTTT.

This chain connects TRBV5-1 to TRBJ2-2; D perhaps matches TRBD1 (5 bases). The V and J ends lost 5 bases and 5 bases respectively, with 13 bases between them. There are 14 residues in the CDR3. CDR1 is SGHRS and CDR2 is YFSETQ in the germline V gene. The CDR3 DNA reads as TGCGCCAGCAGTCCGCGACAGCCTACCGGGGAGCTGTTTTTT. Amino acids: CASSPRQPTGELFF.

The chain couples TRBV4-2 to TRBJ2-5; 7 nucleotides align to TRBD1. V shed 5 bases and J 1 base; nucleotides not matched to a gene: 13. This CDR3 spans 17 amino acids. Germline values: CDR1 LGHNA, CDR2 YNFKEQ. For the CDR3, the DNA is TGTGCCAGCAGCGACCTCGCCCAACAGGGGTTCCAAGAGACCCAGTACTTC. Translating gives CASSDLAQQGFQETQYF.

V gene TRBV29-1 combines with J gene TRBJ2-2, with 7 positions matching TRBD1. With 4 bases clipped from V and 1 base from J, the junction kept 3 bases outside the gene matches. Germline values: CDR1 SQVTM, CDR2 ANQGSEA. The CDR3 contains 14 residues. The CDR3 loop reads CSVARTGNTGELFF. In nucleotides, the CDR3 is TGCAGCGTTGCCCGGACAGGGAACACCGGGGAGCTGTTTTTT.

This chain joins TRBV5-1 and TRBJ2-5; D is ambiguous. The CDR3 has 15 amino acids. CDR1 is SGHRS, CDR2 YFSETQ, per germline. V gave up 0 bases and J gave up 2 bases, with 11 bases separating them. CDR3 in amino acids: CASSLGVLTQETQYF. The CDR3 DNA sequence: TGCGCCAGCAGCTTGGGGGTACTAACACAAGAGACCCAGTACTTC.

The genes are TRBV7-2 and TRBJ2-7; a weak D match, TRBD2 (6 bases). Trimming removed 4 bases from V and 6 bases from J, with 16 bases in between. The CDR3 runs 14 residues. The germline V gene has CDR1 SGHTA and CDR2 FQGNSA. CDR3 loop: CASSSTGGRREQYF. The CDR3 region has the DNA TGTGCCAGCAGCTCCACTGGAGGGCGTCGCGAGCAGTACTTC. The full variable domain, rest sourced from reference TRBV7-2 and TRBJ2-7, is GAGVSQSPSNKVTEKGKDVELRCDPISGHTALYWYRQSLGQGLEFLIYFQGNSAPDKSGLPSDRFSAERTGGSVSTLTIQRTQQEDSAVYLCASSSTGGRREQYFGPGTRLTVT.

This chain uses TRBV18 with TRBJ1-1; a weak D match, TRBD1 (5 bases). In germline, CDR1 is KGHSH, CDR2 LQKENI. Deletions cut 3 bases from V and 4 bases from J, with 12 bases between. This CDR3 spans 14 amino acids. CDR3 amino acids: CASSPTGGGTEAFF. The DNA of the CDR3 is TGTGCCAGCTCACCGACTGGGGGAGGCACTGAAGCTTTCTTT.

In this sample, this clone turned up a few times. The chain employs TRBV7-8 and TRBJ2-7; perhaps TRBD1 as D (6 bases). The CDR3 sequence is 17 residues long. Germline V gene lookup returns CDR1 SGHVS and CDR2 FQNEAQ. V lost 1 base, J lost 1 base, and 17 bases lay in between. CDR3 residues: CASSLGRRRGASYEQYF. DNA of the CDR3: TGTGCCAGCAGCTTAGGACGCCGCAGGGGCGCGTCCTACGAGCAGTACTTC.

This sequence joins TRBV2 and TRBJ2-3, with TRBD2 identical over 13 bases. This CDR3 has 18 amino acids. CDR1 is SNHLY and CDR2 is FYNNEI in the germline V gene. Unmatched junction bases numbered 11, after V lost 6 bases and J lost 2 bases. The CDR3 sequence: CASSFPGLAGRPTDTQYF. The CDR3 bases are TGTGCCAGCAGCTTCCCGGGACTAGCGGGGCGCCCCACAGATACGCAGTATTTT.

V is TRBV28 and J is TRBJ2-7, with a possible D match to TRBD1 (6 bases). Trimming left V 6 bases short and J 3 bases short, with 9 bases between. This CDR3 has 12 residues. Germline CDR1 reads MDHEN; CDR2 reads SYDVKM. The CDR3 nucleotides are TGTGCCAGCAGCCTACAGGGCTACGAGCAGTACTTC. This sequence encodes CASSLQGYEQYF.